The T cell receptor beta chain under discussion was sequenced for a study of control samples from healthy donors and cancer patients. Sequencing used immunoSEQ multiplex PCR; TCRdb keeps in-frame clones, though not all of them. This table has approximately 120,000 clones, about nine tenths appearing once. Germline assignment: CDR1 SGHTA and CDR2 FQGNSA. V was clipped by 3 bases and J by 5 bases, with 7 bases between them. The CDR3 consists of 12 residues. The rearrangement links TRBV7-2 to TRBJ1-1; the D is unclear. Sequencing was done on a sample of blood. The TCR sequence derives from a human donor in good health. The donor label of this sample is uncertain. The CDR3 bases are TGTGCCAGCAGCTTTCGTTGGACTGAAGCTTTCTTT. Translating gives CASSFRWTEAFF.